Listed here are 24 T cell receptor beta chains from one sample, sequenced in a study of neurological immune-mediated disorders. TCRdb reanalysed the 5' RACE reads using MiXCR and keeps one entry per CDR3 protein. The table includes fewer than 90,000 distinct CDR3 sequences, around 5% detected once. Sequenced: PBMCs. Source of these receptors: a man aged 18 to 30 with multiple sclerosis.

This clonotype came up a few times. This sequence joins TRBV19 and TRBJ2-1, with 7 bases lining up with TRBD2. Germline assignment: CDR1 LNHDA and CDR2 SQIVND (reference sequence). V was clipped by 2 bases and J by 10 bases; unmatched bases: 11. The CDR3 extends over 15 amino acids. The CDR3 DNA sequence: TGTGCCAGTAGTATACTGTTGGGGGGGAGGATGGAGCAGTTCTTC. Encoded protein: CASSILLGGRMEQFF. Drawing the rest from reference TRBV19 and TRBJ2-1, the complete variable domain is DGGITQSPKYLFRKEGQNVTLSCEQNLNHDAMYWYRQDPGQGLRLIYYSQIVNDFQKGDIAEGYSVSREKKESFPLTVTSAQKNPTAFYLCASSILLGGRMEQFFGPGTRLTVL.

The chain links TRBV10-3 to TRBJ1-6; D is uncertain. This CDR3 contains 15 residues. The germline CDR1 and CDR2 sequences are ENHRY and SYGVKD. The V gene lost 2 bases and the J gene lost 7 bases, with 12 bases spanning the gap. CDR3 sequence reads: CAISEGVEGNSPLHF. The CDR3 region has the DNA TGTGCCATCAGTGAGGGTGTGGAAGGCAATTCACCCCTCCACTTT.

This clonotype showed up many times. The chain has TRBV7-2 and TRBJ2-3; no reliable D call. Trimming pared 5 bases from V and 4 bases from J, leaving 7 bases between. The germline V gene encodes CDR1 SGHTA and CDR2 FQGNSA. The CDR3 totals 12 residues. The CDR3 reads CASSPSPDTQYF. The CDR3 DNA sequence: TGTGCCAGCAGCCCGTCTCCAGATACGCAGTATTTT.

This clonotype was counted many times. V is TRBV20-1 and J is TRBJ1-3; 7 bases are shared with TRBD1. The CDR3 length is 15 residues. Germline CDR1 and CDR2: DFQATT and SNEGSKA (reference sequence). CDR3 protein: CSRLDRPFSGNTIYF. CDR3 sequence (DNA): TGCAGCCGCCTGGACAGGCCCTTTTCTGGAAACACCATATATTTT.

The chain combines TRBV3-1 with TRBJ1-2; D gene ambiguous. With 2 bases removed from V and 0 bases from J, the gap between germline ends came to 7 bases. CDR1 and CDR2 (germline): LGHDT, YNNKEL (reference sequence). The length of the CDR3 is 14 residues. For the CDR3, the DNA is TGTGCCAGCAGCCAACGGACGACTAACTATGGCTACACCTTC. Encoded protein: CASSQRTTNYGYTF.

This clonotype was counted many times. The DNA of the CDR3 is TGTGCCAGCAGCTTGGGTCCGGGACAGGGGTCGCTTGCCGGGGAGCTGTTTTTT. It yields the protein CASSLGPGQGSLAGELFF. This rearrangement joins TRBV5-6 to TRBJ2-2, with TRBD1 matching 10 bases. The CDR3 sequence is 18 residues long. From germline, CDR1 is SGHDT and CDR2 YYEEEE. The trim removed 0 bases at V and 6 bases at J, leaving 11 bases unmatched.

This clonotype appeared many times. Written as DNA, the CDR3 is TGTGCCAGCAGCTTAGTGGGACAGGGGGCCGGTGAGCAGTTCTTC. Protein: CASSLVGQGAGEQFF. The chain uses TRBV7-2 and TRBJ2-1; 12 bases are a match to TRBD1. The V gene's germline CDR1 is SGHTA and CDR2 FQGNSA. J gave up 9 bases and V 1 base, and 4 bases lay outside the gene matches. The CDR3 covers 15 residues.

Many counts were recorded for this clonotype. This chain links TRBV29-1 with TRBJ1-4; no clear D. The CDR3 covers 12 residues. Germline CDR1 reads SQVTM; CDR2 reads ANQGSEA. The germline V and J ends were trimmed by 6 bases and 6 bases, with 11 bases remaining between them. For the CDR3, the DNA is TGCAGCGTGGGATGGTCAGATGAAAAACTGTTTTTT. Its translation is CSVGWSDEKLFF.

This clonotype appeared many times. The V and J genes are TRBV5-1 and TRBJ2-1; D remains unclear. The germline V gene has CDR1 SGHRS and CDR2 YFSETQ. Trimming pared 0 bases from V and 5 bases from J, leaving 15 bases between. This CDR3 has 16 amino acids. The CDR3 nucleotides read TGCGCCAGCAGCTTGGCCGAGCGACTCATTGACAATGAGCAGTTCTTC. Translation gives CASSLAERLIDNEQFF.

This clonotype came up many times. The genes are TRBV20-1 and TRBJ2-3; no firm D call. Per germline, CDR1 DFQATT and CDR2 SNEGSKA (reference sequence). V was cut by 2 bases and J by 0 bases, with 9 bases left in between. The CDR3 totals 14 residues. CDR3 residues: CSARSHTSTDTQYF. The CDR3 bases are TGCAGTGCTAGAAGCCATACAAGCACAGATACGCAGTATTTT.

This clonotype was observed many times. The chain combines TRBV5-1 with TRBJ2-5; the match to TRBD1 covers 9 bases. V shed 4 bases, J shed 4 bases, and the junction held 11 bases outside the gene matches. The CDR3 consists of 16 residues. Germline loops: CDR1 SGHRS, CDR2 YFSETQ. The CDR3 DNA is TGCGCCAGCAGCCCTGGGACAGGGAACGTCCGAGAGACCCAGTACTTC. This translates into CASSPGTGNVRETQYF.

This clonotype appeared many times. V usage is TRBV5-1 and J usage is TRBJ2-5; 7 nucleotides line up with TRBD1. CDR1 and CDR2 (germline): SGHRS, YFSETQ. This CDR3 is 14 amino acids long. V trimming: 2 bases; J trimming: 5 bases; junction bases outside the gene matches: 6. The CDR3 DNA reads TGCGCCAGCAGCTTCGGGGACAGAAAGGAGACCCAGTACTTC. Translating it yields CASSFGDRKETQYF.

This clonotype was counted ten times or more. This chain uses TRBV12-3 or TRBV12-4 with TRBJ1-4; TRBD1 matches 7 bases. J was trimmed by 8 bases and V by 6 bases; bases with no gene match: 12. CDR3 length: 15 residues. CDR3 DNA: TGTGCCAGCAGCTTAAACGACAGGGCGGACGAAAAACTGTTTTTT. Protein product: CASSLNDRADEKLFF.

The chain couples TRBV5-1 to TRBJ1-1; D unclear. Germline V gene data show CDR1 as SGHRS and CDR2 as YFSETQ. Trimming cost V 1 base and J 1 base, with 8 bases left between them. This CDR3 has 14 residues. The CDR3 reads CASSLPRANTEAFF. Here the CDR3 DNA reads TGCGCCAGCAGCTTGCCGAGAGCGAACACTGAAGCTTTCTTT.

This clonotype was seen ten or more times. The CDR3 spells CATSGHRGGINEQFF. CDR3 nucleotide sequence: TGTGCCACCAGTGGCCACCGTGGGGGGATAAATGAGCAGTTCTTC. This chain uses TRBV24-1 with TRBJ2-1, with D perhaps TRBD2 (6 bases). The length of the CDR3 is 15 residues. Trimming removed 5 bases at V and 7 bases at J, with 17 bases between. Germline CDR1 KGHDR, CDR2 SFDVKD.

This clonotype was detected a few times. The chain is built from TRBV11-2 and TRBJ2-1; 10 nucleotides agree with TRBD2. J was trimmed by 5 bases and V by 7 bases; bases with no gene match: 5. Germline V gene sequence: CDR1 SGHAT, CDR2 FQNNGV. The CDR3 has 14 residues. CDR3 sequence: CASMWTSGNNEQFF. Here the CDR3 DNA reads TGTGCCAGCATGTGGACTAGCGGAAACAATGAGCAGTTCTTC.

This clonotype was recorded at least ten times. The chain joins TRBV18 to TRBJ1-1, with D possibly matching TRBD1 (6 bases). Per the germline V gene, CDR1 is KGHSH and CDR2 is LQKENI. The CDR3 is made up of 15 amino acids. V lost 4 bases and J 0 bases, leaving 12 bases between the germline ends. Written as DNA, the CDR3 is TGTGCCAGCTCACGGAGACAGGAAATGAACACTGAAGCTTTCTTT. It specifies CASSRRQEMNTEAFF.

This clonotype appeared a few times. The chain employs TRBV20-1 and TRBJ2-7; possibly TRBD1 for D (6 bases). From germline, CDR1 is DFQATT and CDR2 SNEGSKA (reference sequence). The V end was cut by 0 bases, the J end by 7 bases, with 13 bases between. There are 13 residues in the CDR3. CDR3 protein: CSAREGAGEEQYF. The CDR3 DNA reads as TGCAGTGCTAGAGAGGGGGCAGGCGAAGAGCAGTACTTC.

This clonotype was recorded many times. DNA for the CDR3: TGCAGTGCTAGATCTAGAAATGAGCAGTTCTTC. It translates to CSARSRNEQFF. V is TRBV20-1 and J is TRBJ2-1; D remains unclear. The CDR3 extends over 11 amino acids. V was trimmed by 2 bases and J by 7 bases, leaving 6 bases between them. Germline loops: CDR1 DFQATT, CDR2 SNEGSKA (reference sequence).

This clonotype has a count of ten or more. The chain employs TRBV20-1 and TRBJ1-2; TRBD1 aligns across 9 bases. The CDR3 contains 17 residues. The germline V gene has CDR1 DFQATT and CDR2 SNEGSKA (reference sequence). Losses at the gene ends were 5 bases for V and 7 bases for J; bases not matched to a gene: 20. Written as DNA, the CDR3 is TGCAGTGCTGCCGCACCGGGACAGGGCCCCGAGGGGGTTGGCTACACCTTC. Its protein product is CSAAAPGQGPEGVGYTF.

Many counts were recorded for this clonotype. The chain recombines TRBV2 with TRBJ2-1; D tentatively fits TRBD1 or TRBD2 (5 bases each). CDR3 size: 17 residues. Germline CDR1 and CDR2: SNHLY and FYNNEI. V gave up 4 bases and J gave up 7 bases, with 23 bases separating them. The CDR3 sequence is CASSASGTPSRLNEQFF. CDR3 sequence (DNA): TGTGCCAGCAGTGCATCCGGGACGCCATCCAGGTTGAATGAGCAGTTCTTC.

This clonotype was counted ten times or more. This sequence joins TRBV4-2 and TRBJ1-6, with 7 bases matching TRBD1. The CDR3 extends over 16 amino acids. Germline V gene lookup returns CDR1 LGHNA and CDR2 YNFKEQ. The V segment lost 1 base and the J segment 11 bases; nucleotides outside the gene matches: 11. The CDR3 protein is CASSQVQIRTGAPLHF. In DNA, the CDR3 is TGTGCCAGCAGCCAAGTCCAGATTCGGACAGGAGCACCCCTCCACTTT.

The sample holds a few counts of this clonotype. CDR3 sequence (DNA): TGCAGCGTTGATCGGACTAGCGGGGGGGCGGAGCAGTTCTTC. It codes for CSVDRTSGGAEQFF. This chain links TRBV29-1 with TRBJ2-1; the match to TRBD2 covers 15 bases. Germline CDR1 is SQVTM and CDR2 is ANQGSEA. The CDR3 sequence is 14 residues long. J was trimmed by 10 bases and V by 3 bases; bases with no gene match: 4.

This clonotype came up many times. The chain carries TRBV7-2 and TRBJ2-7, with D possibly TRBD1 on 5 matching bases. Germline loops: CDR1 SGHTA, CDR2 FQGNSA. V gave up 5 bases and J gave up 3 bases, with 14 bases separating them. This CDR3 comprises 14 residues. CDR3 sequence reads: CASSPAGIFYEQYF. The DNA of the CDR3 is TGTGCCAGCAGCCCGGCAGGGATTTTCTACGAGCAGTACTTC.